The 26 T cell receptor beta chains below all came from one sample that was sequenced in a study of tissue T cells after allogeneic stem cell transplantation. Data came from immunoSEQ multiplex PCR; TCRdb stores just in-frame clones and leaves some out. The table shows approximately 4,500 clones, with around 45% occurring only once. Time point noted: mouse harvest day 14 after allogeneic transplant. Mouse grafts combined 10^7 T-cell-depleted bone marrow cells with 10^6 splenic CD5+ T cells. Sequenced material: lymph node tissue. These receptors originate from a female BALB/c mouse given C57BL/6 T cells with graft-versus-host disease after an allogeneic hematopoietic cell transplant.

For this clone: Gene names refer to mouse genes. The CDR3 end lies 1 residue beyond the end of the read and is filled in from the germline J gene. The chain links TRBV19 to TRBJ2-4; 8 bases map to TRBD1. Germline V CDR1 and CDR2: FNHDT, SITEND (reference sequence). Unmatched junction bases numbered 8, after V lost 6 bases and J lost 2 bases. This CDR3 is 15 amino acids long. CDR3 region: CASTPQGADQNTLYF. The CDR3 DNA, read in part, is TGTGCCAGCACCCCGCAGGGGGCAGATCAAAACACCTTGTAC.

Remarks on this clone: Here the gene names and germline are mouse. Sequencing ends 1 residue short of the CDR3 end; the germline J gene provides the rest. This rearrangement joins TRBV24 to TRBJ2-5; D possibly corresponds to TRBD2 (7 bases). V was shortened by 5 bases and J by 6 bases, with 9 bases between the two germline ends. The V gene's germline CDR1 is KGHTA and CDR2 FRNEEI. The CDR3 extends over 12 amino acids. CDR3 in amino acids: CASSGGRDTQYF. Partial CDR3 DNA: TGTGCCAGCAGTGGGGGGCGGGACACCCAGTAC.

This clone was counted only a few times. The gene symbols are mouse symbols. The CDR3 end falls 1 residue outside the read, so it is completed with the germline J gene. This chain connects TRBV1 to TRBJ1-3; unclear D gene. Trimming removed 0 bases from V and 0 bases from J, with 6 bases in between. Looked up from germline, CDR1 is NSQYPW and CDR2 is LRSPGD (reference sequence). This CDR3 has 15 amino acids. The CDR3 sequence: CTCSAEGFSGNTLYF. The sequenced CDR3 bases are TGCACCTGCAGTGCAGAGGGGTTTTCTGGAAATACGCTCTAT. Drawing the rest from reference TRBV1 and TRBJ1-3, the complete variable domain is VTLLEQNPRWRLVPRGQAVNLRCILKNSQYPWMSWYQQDLQKQLQWLFTLRSPGDKEVKSLPGADYLATRVTDTELRLQVANMSQGRTLYCTCSAEGFSGNTLYFGEGSRLIVV.

This clone is termed medium-sized. Mouse gene names and germline throughout. The read terminates 1 residue ahead of where the CDR3 ends, so the germline J gene completes it. The chain uses TRBV15 and TRBJ2-2; 9 bases match TRBD1. The germline V gene encodes CDR1 SGHND and CDR2 FRSKSL. The J segment lost 2 bases and the V segment lost 2 bases, leaving 0 bases of the junction unmatched. This CDR3 comprises 15 residues. The CDR3 here is CASSLTGGNTGQLYF. The sequenced CDR3 bases are TGTGCCAGCAGTTTAACAGGGGGCAACACCGGGCAGCTCTAC. Full variable domain (outside the CDR3, taken from reference TRBV15 and TRBJ2-2): DAGVTQTPRHEVAEKGQTIILKCEPVSGHNDLFWYRQTKIQGLELLSYFRSKSLMEDGGAFKDRFKAEMLNSSFSTLKIQPTEPKDSAVYLCASSLTGGNTGQLYFGEGSKLTVL.

This clone was counted a few times. Each gene name is a mouse one. From the germline J gene comes the end of the CDR3, since the read stops 1 residue before it. This chain uses TRBV15 with TRBJ2-7; TRBD2 matches 11 bases. Looked up from germline, CDR1 is SGHND and CDR2 is FRSKSL. The trim removed 3 bases at V and 3 bases at J, leaving 1 base unmatched. The CDR3 extends over 14 amino acids. CDR3 loop: CASSFGTGGYEQYF. The sequenced CDR3 bases are TGTGCCAGCAGTTTTGGGACTGGGGGCTATGAACAGTAC.

This clone has a single count. The genes and germline here are from mouse. The read terminates 1 residue before the CDR3 end, so the remaining end is supplied by the germline J gene. This rearrangement joins TRBV23 to TRBJ2-3; the table names TRBD1, a call not compared with the DNA. Germline assignment: CDR1 KGHTA and CDR2 FQNQQP. The CDR3 totals 13 residues. The sequenced part of the CDR3 DNA is TGCTCCAGCAGTCAATCACAGGCAGAAACGCTGTAT. Translated: CSSSQSQAETLY. The complete CDR3 protein is CSSSQSQAETLYF.

A remark on this clone: Germline and genes: mouse. The read terminates 1 residue ahead of where the CDR3 ends, so the germline J gene completes it. This sequence joins TRBV1 and TRBJ1-4, with a tentative D call TRBD1 (6 bases). CDR3 size: 14 residues. Per the germline V gene, CDR1 is NSQYPW and CDR2 is LRSPGD (reference sequence). Trimming removed 4 bases from V and 7 bases from J, with 13 bases in between. The covered CDR3 bases are TGCACCTGCAGTGAACAGGGAGCCAGCGAAAGATTATTT. Protein product: CTCSEQGASERLF. The full-length CDR3 reads as CTCSEQGASERLFF. The variable domain in full, with the rest retrieved from reference TRBV1 and TRBJ1-4, is VTLLEQNPRWRLVPRGQAVNLRCILKNSQYPWMSWYQQDLQKQLQWLFTLRSPGDKEVKSLPGADYLATRVTDTELRLQVANMSQGRTLYCTCSEQGASERLFFGHGTKLSVL.

Notes on this clone: Each gene name is a mouse one. The DNA ends 1 residue before the CDR3 does, and the rest of the CDR3 is filled in from the germline J gene. The V and J genes are TRBV19 and TRBJ1-1; TRBD1 matches at 7 bases. The junction had 3 bases not matched to a gene; V was cut back by 6 bases and J by 4 bases. Germline V gene data show CDR1 as FNHDT and CDR2 as SITEND (reference sequence). The CDR3 loop spans 12 amino acids. CDR3 sequence reads: CASNRGGTEVFF. Partial CDR3 DNA: TGTGCCAGCAACAGGGGAGGCACAGAAGTCTTC.

This clone was counted between two and nine times. Genes and germline are mouse. The DNA ends 1 residue before the CDR3 does, and the rest of the CDR3 is filled in from the germline J gene. V gene TRBV12-2 combines with J gene TRBJ2-1; D remains ambiguous. The V gene lost 2 bases and the J gene lost 5 bases, with 6 bases spanning the gap. The germline gives CDR1 SGHLS, CDR2 HYDKME. The CDR3 length is 12 residues. CDR3 region: CASSHDNAEQFF. Incomplete CDR3 DNA: TGTGCCAGCTCTCATGACAATGCTGAGCAGTTC.

This clone was found a few times. Gene names and germline refer to mouse. The CDR3 goes on 1 residue after the read ends, and that part is filled in from the germline J gene. The rearrangement joins TRBV2 to TRBJ2-1; 8 bases map to TRBD2. V was clipped by 0 bases and J by 3 bases; unmatched bases: 4. Germline CDR1 is LGHNA and CDR2 is YSYQKL. This CDR3 region has 16 residues. CDR3 sequence reads: CASSQERWGGYAEQFF. The sequenced part of the CDR3 DNA is TGTGCCAGCAGCCAAGAGAGGTGGGGGGGCTATGCTGAGCAGTTC.

Comments on this clone: The gene symbols are mouse symbols. The observed sequence ends 1 residue before the CDR3 terminus, with the missing tail filled in from the germline J gene. This chain joins TRBV23 and TRBJ1-4. CDR1 is KGHTA, CDR2 FQNQQP, per germline. The CDR3 runs 14 residues. The sequenced part of the CDR3 DNA is TGCTCCAGCAGTCAAAGAATTTCCAACGAAAGATTATTT. It encodes CSSSQRISNERLF. The full CDR3 protein is CSSSQRISNERLFF.

About this clone itself: Mouse names are used for the genes. CDR3 bases read: TGTGCCAGCAGTGATACCCGGACAGCAGGAGCTGAGCAGTTC. It specifies CASSDTRTAGAEQF. The entire CDR3 sequence reads CASSDTRTAGAEQFF. The chain employs TRBV13-3 and TRBJ2-1; D is perhaps TRBD1 (6 bases). The sequence runs out 1 residue before the end of the CDR3; the remainder is reconstructed from the germline J gene. The V gene's germline CDR1 is NNHDY and CDR2 SYVADS. The CDR3 has 15 residues. V lost 1 base, J lost 7 bases, and 15 bases lay in between.

Judged by abundance, this clone is medium-sized. Gene names are the mouse ones. The read ends 1 residue before the CDR3 terminus; that terminus is restored from the germline J gene. The gene calls are TRBV20 and TRBJ2-7; D is possibly TRBD1 (5 bases). The V end was cut by 4 bases, the J end by 2 bases, with 6 bases between. This CDR3 comprises 11 residues. The germline V gene has CDR1 GFQATS and CDR2 STVNSAI. The CDR3 loop reads CGATDTYEQYF. The covered CDR3 bases are TGTGGTGCTACGGACACCTATGAACAGTAC.

As concerns this clone: The genes and germline here are from mouse. The read ends 1 residue shy of where the CDR3 ends; the end is completed using the germline J gene. The chain couples TRBV5 to TRBJ1-2; 7 bases are a match to TRBD1. The length of the CDR3 is 14 residues. V gave up 3 bases and J gave up 0 bases; unmatched junction bases: 1. Germline loops: CDR1 LGHNA, CDR2 YNLKQL (reference sequence). The CDR3 here is CASSHGTANSDYTF. CDR3 DNA (partial): TGTGCCAGCAGCCACGGGACAGCAAACTCCGACTACACC.

This clone was seen a few times. Gene labels here are mouse ones. With the read ending 1 residue before the CDR3 end, the germline J gene is used to fill in that end. The chain links TRBV26 to TRBJ2-4; 8 bases are shared with TRBD2. Germline values: CDR1 KGHPV, CDR2 FQNQEV (reference sequence). V gave up 0 bases and J gave up 1 base; unmatched junction bases: 6. The CDR3 loop spans 17 amino acids. CDR3 amino acids: CASSLSGGGHGQNTLYF. The covered CDR3 bases are TGTGCCAGCAGTCTGTCTGGGGGGGGGCATGGTCAAAACACCTTGTAC.

As for this clone: Mouse gene names apply. The DNA ends 1 residue before the CDR3 does, and the rest of the CDR3 is filled in from the germline J gene. The chain joins TRBV3 to TRBJ2-1; D might be TRBD1 (5 bases). Per the germline V gene, CDR1 is SNHLY and CDR2 is FYNGKV (reference sequence). The length of the CDR3 is 13 residues. Trimming pared 5 bases from V and 1 base from J, leaving 6 bases between. The CDR3 reads CASSHRNYAEQFF. The sequenced part of the CDR3 DNA is TGTGCCAGCAGCCACAGGAACTATGCTGAGCAGTTC.

A note on this clone: Mouse germline and gene names are used. The read comes to an end 1 residue before the CDR3 does, leaving the germline J gene to fill in the end. The genes are TRBV13-1 and TRBJ1-1; 7 nucleotides agree with TRBD1. The germline V gene encodes CDR1 NSHNY and CDR2 SYGAGN. Trimming cost V 4 bases and J 4 bases; bases outside gene matches: 4. The CDR3 extends over 13 amino acids. Incomplete CDR3 DNA: TGTGCCAGCAGTCTCGGGACAGTCACAGAAGTCTTC. Translating it yields CASSLGTVTEVF. The CDR3 in full is CASSLGTVTEVFF.

This clone was observed once. Genes and germline are mouse. The read comes to an end 1 residue before the CDR3 does, leaving the germline J gene to fill in the end. This chain connects TRBV3 to TRBJ1-1; D gene ambiguous. CDR1 and CDR2 (germline): SNHLY, FYNGKV (reference sequence). The CDR3 consists of 13 residues. Deletions cut 6 bases from V and 0 bases from J, with 8 bases between. The DNA read from the CDR3 is TGTGCCAGCAGTGACAACGCAAACACAGAAGTCTTC. Its protein product is CASSDNANTEVF. The CDR3 as a whole reads CASSDNANTEVFF.

With regard to this clone: The genes are named according to mouse. The read gets to within 1 residue of the CDR3 end, and the germline J gene fills in the rest. V usage is TRBV3 and J usage is TRBJ2-7; 8 positions agree with TRBD1. Germline-derived CDR1 and CDR2 are SNHLY and FYNGKV (reference sequence). The CDR3 contains 13 residues. Trimming took 5 bases from V and 3 from J; bases not matched to a gene: 3. The sequenced CDR3 bases are TGTGCCAGCAGCCCGGGACAGGTCTATGAACAGTAC. This gives the protein CASSPGQVYEQY. The CDR3 as a whole reads CASSPGQVYEQYF. The entire variable domain, with the rest obtained from reference TRBV3 and TRBJ2-7, is as follows: GPKVLQIPSHQIIDMGQMVTLNCDPVSNHLYFYWYKQILGQQMEFLVNFYNGKVMEKSKLFKDQFSVERPDGSYFTLKIQPTALEDSAVYFCASSPGQVYEQYFGPGTRLTVL.

To note about this clone: Germline and genes here are mouse. The CDR3 end falls 1 residue outside the read, so it is completed with the germline J gene. This chain connects TRBV14 to TRBJ1-4; 10 bases agree with TRBD1. The ends lost 4 bases at V and 7 bases at J; junction bases unmatched: 7. CDR3 size: 15 residues. CDR1 is SGHDT, CDR2 FRDEAV, per germline. The covered CDR3 bases are TGTGCCAGCAGTCAGGGACAGGGGAAGGTCGAAAGATTATTT. Translating gives CASSQGQGKVERLF. The full-length CDR3 reads as CASSQGQGKVERLFF.

In regard to this clone: Gene names are mouse gene names. The CDR3 sequence: CASSPQSSYEQYF. The sequenced CDR3 bases are TGTGCTAGCAGCCCTCAAAGCTCCTATGAACAGTAC. V gene TRBV29 combines with J gene TRBJ2-7; D gene ambiguous. The DNA ends 1 residue before the CDR3 does, and the rest of the CDR3 is filled in from the germline J gene. The CDR3 runs to 13 residues. Germline lookup yields CDR1 MSHET and CDR2 SYDVDS. Trimming took off 6 bases at V and 0 bases at J, with 9 bases between the two ends.

This clone was picked up a small number of times. Gene names denote mouse genes. The read terminates 1 residue ahead of where the CDR3 ends, so the germline J gene completes it. V gene TRBV16 combines with J gene TRBJ1-3, with a tentative D call TRBD1 (5 bases). This CDR3 has 14 residues. From germline, CDR1 is SGHSA and CDR2 FRNQAP. Trimming cost V 2 bases and J 7 bases, with 12 bases left between them. CDR3 loop: CASSLMAGRNTLYF. The sequenced CDR3 bases are TGTGCAAGCAGCTTAATGGCAGGGAGGAATACGCTCTAT.

On this clone itself: Any gene name here is a mouse gene name. The read finishes 1 residue shy of the CDR3 end, and the germline J gene is used to complete it. This chain uses TRBV4 with TRBJ2-7, with 8 bases fitting TRBD2. The CDR3 runs 14 residues. V trimming: 6 bases; J trimming: 3 bases; junction bases outside the gene matches: 7. Germline V gene data show CDR1 as LGHDT and CDR2 as YNNKQL (reference sequence). CDR3 DNA (partial): TGTGCCAGCAGTCCACGCGACTGGGGCTATGAACAGTAC. Protein product: CASSPRDWGYEQY. The full-length CDR3 reads as CASSPRDWGYEQYF.

In regard to this clone: Genes and germline are mouse. The missing CDR3 end, 1 residue past where the read stops, is filled in from the germline J gene. The chain couples TRBV1 to TRBJ1-6; the D gene is possibly TRBD1 (5 bases). TRBJ1-6 qualifies as an ORF whose function is uncertain. There are 16 residues in the CDR3. V was shortened by 3 bases and J by 0 bases, with 9 bases between the two germline ends. The V gene's germline CDR1 is NSQYPW and CDR2 LRSPGD (reference sequence). The sequenced CDR3 bases are TGCACCTGCAGTGCTAGGGACCGTTCCTATAATTCGCCCCTCTAC. It codes for CTCSARDRSYNSPLY. The entire CDR3 is CTCSARDRSYNSPLYF.

About this clone itself: Here the gene names and germline are mouse. The read falls 1 residue short of the CDR3 end, and the missing part is taken from the germline J gene. V gene TRBV17 combines with J gene TRBJ2-1; 7 bases map to TRBD2. V gave up 0 bases and J gave up 1 base; unmatched junction bases: 3. CDR3 size: 16 residues. Germline V gene sequence: CDR1 MNHDT, CDR2 YYDKIL. Incomplete CDR3 DNA: TGTGCTAGCAGTAGAGAGGGGACTGAAAACTATGCTGAGCAGTTC. It encodes CASSREGTENYAEQF. The complete CDR3 protein is CASSREGTENYAEQFF.

This clone was observed a handful of times. Mouse gene names apply. The read terminates 1 residue before the CDR3 end, so the remaining end is supplied by the germline J gene. V is TRBV26 and J is TRBJ2-1, with a weak D call TRBD1 (6 bases). The CDR3 runs to 13 residues. V was cut by 5 bases and J by 2 bases, with 7 bases left in between. Germline V lookup: CDR1 KGHPV, CDR2 FQNQEV (reference sequence). CDR3 DNA (partial): TGTGCCAGCAGTTGGACAGACTATGCTGAGCAGTTC. Translation gives CASSWTDYAEQF. The whole CDR3 sequence is CASSWTDYAEQFF.